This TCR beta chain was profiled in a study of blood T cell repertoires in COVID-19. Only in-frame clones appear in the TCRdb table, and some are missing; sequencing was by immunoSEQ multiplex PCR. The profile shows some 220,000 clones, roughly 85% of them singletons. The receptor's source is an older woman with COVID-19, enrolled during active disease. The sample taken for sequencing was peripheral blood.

CDR3 DNA: TGTGCCAGCAGCCCTCGTGCCGGAAATGGGGCCGAGCAGTACTTC. Translation: CASSPRAGNGAEQYF. V gene TRBV9 combines with J gene TRBJ2-7, with D perhaps TRBD1 (5 bases). The length of the CDR3 is 15 residues. Germline CDR1 is SGDLS and CDR2 is YYNGEE. Trimming took off 4 bases at V and 6 bases at J, with 20 bases between the two ends.